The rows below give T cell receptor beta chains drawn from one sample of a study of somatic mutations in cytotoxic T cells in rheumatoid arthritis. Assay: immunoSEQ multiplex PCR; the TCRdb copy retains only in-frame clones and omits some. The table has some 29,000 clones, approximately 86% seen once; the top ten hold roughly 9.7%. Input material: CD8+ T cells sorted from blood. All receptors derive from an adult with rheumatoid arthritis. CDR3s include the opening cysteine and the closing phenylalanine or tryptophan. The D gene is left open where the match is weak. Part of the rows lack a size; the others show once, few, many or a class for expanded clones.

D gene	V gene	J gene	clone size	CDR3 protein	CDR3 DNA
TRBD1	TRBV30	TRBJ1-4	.	CAWSLGTGGIEKLFF	TGTGCCTGGAGTCTAGGGACAGGGGGGATTGAAAAACTGTTTTTT
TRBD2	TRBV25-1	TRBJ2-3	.	CASSVLAGVGDTQYF	TGTGCCAGCAGTGTCCTTGCGGGAGTTGGAGATACGCAGTATTTT
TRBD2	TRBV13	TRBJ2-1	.	CASSFSPGLAGGSEQFF	TGTGCCAGCAGCTTTTCCCCGGGACTAGCGGGAGGTAGCGAGCAGTTCTTC
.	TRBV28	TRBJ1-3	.	CASSRTESGNTIYF	TGTGCCAGCAGTCGCACAGAATCTGGAAACACCATATATTTT
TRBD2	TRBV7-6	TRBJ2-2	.	CASSPAGGPATGELFF	TGTGCCAGCAGCCCAGCGGGAGGGCCGGCCACCGGGGAGCTGTTTTTT
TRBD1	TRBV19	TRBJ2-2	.	CASRLGQSTGELFF	TGTGCCAGTAGGTTGGGACAGTCCACCGGGGAGCTGTTTTTT
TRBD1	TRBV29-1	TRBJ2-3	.	CSVETGGTDTQYF	TGCAGCGTGGAGACAGGGGGCACAGATACGCAGTATTTT
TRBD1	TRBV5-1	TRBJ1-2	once	CASSLGDRGIGYTF	TGCGCCAGCAGCTTAGGGGACAGGGGTATCGGCTACACCTTC
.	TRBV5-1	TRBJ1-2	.	CASSLAPQGDYGYTF	TGCGCCAGCAGCTTGGCCCCACAGGGAGACTATGGCTACACCTTC
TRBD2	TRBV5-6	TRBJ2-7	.	CASTPLGGVSSYEQYF	TGTGCCAGCACCCCTCTGGGGGGGGTTAGCTCCTACGAGCAGTACTTC
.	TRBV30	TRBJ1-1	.	CATEKGDTEAFF	TGTGCCACGGAAAAGGGAGACACTGAAGCTTTCTTT
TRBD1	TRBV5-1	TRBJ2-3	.	CASSSGTGTDTQYF	TGCGCCAGCAGCTCCGGGACAGGGACAGATACGCAGTATTTT
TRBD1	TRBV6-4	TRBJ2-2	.	CASSATGGGDTGELFF	TGTGCCAGCAGTGCAACAGGGGGCGGAGACACCGGGGAGCTGTTTTTT
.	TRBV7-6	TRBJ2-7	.	CASSPRDSSYEQYF	TGTGCCAGCAGCCCGCGGGACAGCTCCTACGAGCAGTACTTC
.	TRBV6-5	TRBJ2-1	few	CASSYSIGSSYNEQFF	TGTGCCAGCAGTTACTCGATCGGAAGCTCCTACAATGAGCAGTTCTTC
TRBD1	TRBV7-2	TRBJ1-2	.	CASSAGQGAGVGYTF	TGTGCCAGCAGCGCTGGACAGGGGGCGGGGGTTGGCTACACCTTC
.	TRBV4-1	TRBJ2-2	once	CASSQDWQNTGELFF	TGCGCCAGCAGCCAAGACTGGCAGAACACCGGGGAGCTGTTTTTT
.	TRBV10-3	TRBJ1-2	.	CAISETYGNYGYTF	TGTGCCATCAGTGAGACGTACGGAAACTATGGCTACACCTTC
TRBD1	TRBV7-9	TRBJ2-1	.	CASITDRADEQFF	TGTGCCAGCATCACTGACAGGGCGGATGAGCAGTTCTTC
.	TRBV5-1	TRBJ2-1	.	CASSGDNYNEQFF	TGCGCCAGCAGCGGGGACAATTACAATGAGCAGTTCTTC
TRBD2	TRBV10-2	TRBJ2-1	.	CASSGGGEQFF	TGCGCCAGCAGTGGGGGGGGTGAGCAGTTCTTC
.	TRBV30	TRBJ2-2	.	CAWGGREFPGELFF	TGTGCCTGGGGGGGGCGGGAGTTTCCCGGGGAGCTGTTTTTT
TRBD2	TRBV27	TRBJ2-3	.	CASSTSGGAPDTQYF	TGTGCCAGCAGCACTAGCGGGGGGGCCCCAGATACGCAGTATTTT
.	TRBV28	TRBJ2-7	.	CASSSPQTFTSYEQYF	TGTGCCAGCAGCTCCCCTCAGACATTTACTTCCTACGAGCAGTACTTC
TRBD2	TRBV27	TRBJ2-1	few	CASIPSGSFNEQFF	TGTGCCAGCATCCCCAGCGGGAGTTTTAATGAGCAGTTCTTC